The TCR beta chain described here comes from a study of T cells in Graves' hyperthyroidism and ophthalmopathy. Study conclusions and caveats: Among clonotypes expanded in thyroid above 0.001, most were also found in blood. For ophthalmopathy, model prediction preceded onset by a median 6.5 months.

CDR3 size: 12 residues. The germline V gene encodes CDR1 SEHNR and CDR2 FQNEAQ (reference sequence). In regard to this clonotype: Its specificity is unknown. One end of the junction varies from germline; a read error may be responsible.

It was uncontrolled infection, other autoimmune disease, pregnancy or lactation that excluded patients. Every diagnosis used clinical symptoms, serum thyroxine and TRAb, thyroid ultrasound and orbital computed tomography. The TCR beta CDR3 regions underwent amplification using RNA transcripts as the source. When the TCR CDR3 underwent first-round RT-PCR, the HTBI primer set was used. TCRdb re-called the multiplex PCR reads with MiXCR, one entry per CDR3 protein. The sample shows about 660,000 distinct CDR3 sequences, about 45% of them seen only once. The genes are TRBV7-9 and TRBJ2-6, with D hard to call. Specimen: peripheral blood or thyroid tissue (not recorded which). The clonotype originates from an adult man with Graves' disease, either hyperthyroidism or ophthalmopathy (not recorded which). CDR3: CASSLGADVLTF. DNA of the CDR3: TGTGCCAGCAGCTTAGGGGCCGACGTCCTGACTTTC.